This TCR beta chain was sequenced during a study of metastatic and nonmetastatic thyroid tumors. For the study at large: Repertoires of blood and of tissue (tumor or nodule) from malignant and benign thyroid patients were compared. Study-wide findings and caveats: According to reports, the diversity of TCR beta was significantly higher in malignant thyroid tumors than in benign nodules, and this held in both blood and tumor samples.

V lost 1 base and J 7 bases, leaving 13 bases between the germline ends. The CDR3 length is 15 residues. Germline CDR1 is MNHNS and CDR2 is SASEGT. Authors' data handling: It was from CDR3 differences across clinicopathological groups that a distant-metastasis classifier for papillary thyroid cancer was built. MiXCR reprocessed the PCR reads for TCRdb. The V and J calls and clone size are TCRdb's, not the authors'. The table shows 35,000 to 50,000 clones, with 20% to 25% occurring only once. Among the patients, none had received any treatment before thyroid surgery. This clone was seen at least ten times. Its antigen is currently unknown.

The receptor's source is a female donor with papillary thyroid cancer or a benign thyroid nodule (not recorded which). Some clones in this sample may be carry-over from other donors' samples. Sequenced material: tumor tissue. The chain uses TRBV6-1 and TRBJ1-4, with D tentatively TRBD1 (6 bases). CDR3 in amino acids: CASSEVAGEGEKLFF. The CDR3, as DNA: TGTGCCAGCAGTGAAGTGGCAGGGGAAGGTGAAAAACTGTTTTTT.